Relative to its sample, the clone carrying this T cell receptor beta chain is medium-sized. Tregs were sorted as CD4+CD25+CD127-/low cells. The TRBV12-4/TRBJ1-2 clonotypes were amplified using barcode primers with ligated adaptors. TCRdb redid the calling of the multiplex PCR reads with MiXCR, one entry per CDR3 protein. The sample has approximately 1,200 distinct CDR3 sequences, 25% seen once. The V and J ends lost 2 bases and 3 bases respectively, with 10 bases between them. The CDR3 has 14 residues. This sequence originates from a female donor with breast cancer. The chain uses TRBV12-3 or TRBV12-4 and TRBJ1-2; no clear D. Sequencing input: tumor-infiltrating Tregs sorted from the breast tumor. The CDR3 spells CASSLFGSDYGYTF. The DNA of the CDR3 is TGTGCCAGCAGTTTATTTGGATCCGACTATGGCTACACCTTC.